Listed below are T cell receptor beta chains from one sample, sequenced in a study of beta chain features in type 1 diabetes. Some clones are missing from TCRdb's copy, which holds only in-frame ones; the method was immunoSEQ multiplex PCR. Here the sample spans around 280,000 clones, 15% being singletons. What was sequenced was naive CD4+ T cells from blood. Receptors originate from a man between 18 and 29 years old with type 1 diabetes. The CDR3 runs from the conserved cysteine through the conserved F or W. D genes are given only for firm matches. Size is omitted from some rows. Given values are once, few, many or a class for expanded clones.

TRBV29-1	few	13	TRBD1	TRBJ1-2	TGCAGCGTTGAGACAGGGGGAGGCTATGGCTACACCTTC	CSVETGGGYGYTF
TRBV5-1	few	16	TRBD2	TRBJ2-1	TGCGCCAGCAGCTTCGGGACTAGCGGGAGGCACAATGAGCAGTTCTTC	CASSFGTSGRHNEQFF
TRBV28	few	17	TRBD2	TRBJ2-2	TGTGCCAGCAGTTCGGCTTTGTGGACTAGCGATTCCGGGGAGCTGTTTTTT	CASSSALWTSDSGELFF
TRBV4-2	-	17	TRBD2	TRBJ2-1	TGTGCCAGCAGCCAACCCATGGGGACTAGCGGTTCGAGGGAGCAGTTCTTC	CASSQPMGTSGSREQFF
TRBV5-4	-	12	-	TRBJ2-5	TGTGCCAGCAGCTTGGGAGTGGAGACCCAGTACTTC	CASSLGVETQYF
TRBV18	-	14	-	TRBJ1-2	TGTGCCAGCTCACCACCCGGGACAAACTATGGCTACACCTTC	CASSPPGTNYGYTF
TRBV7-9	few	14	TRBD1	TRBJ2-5	TGTGCCAGCAGCTTTGGACAGGGGGGAGAGACCCAGTACTTC	CASSFGQGGETQYF
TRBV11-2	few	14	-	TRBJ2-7	TGTGCCAGCAGCCAATACCACAGGGTGACCGAGCAGTACTTC	CASSQYHRVTEQYF
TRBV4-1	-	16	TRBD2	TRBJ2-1	TGCGCCAGCAGCCAATCCTTAGTAACTCTAGCGGGATTCCAGTTCTTC	CASSQSLVTLAGFQFF
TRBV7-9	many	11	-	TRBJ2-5	TGTGCCAGCAGCATACAAGAGACCCAGTACTTC	CASSIQETQYF
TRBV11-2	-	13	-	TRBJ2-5	TGTGCCAGCAGCTTAGAAGGGGCAGAGACCCAGTACTTC	CASSLEGAETQYF
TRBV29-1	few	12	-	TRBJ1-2	TGCAGCGTTGATCCGGGGGGCAGGGGCTACACCTTC	CSVDPGGRGYTF
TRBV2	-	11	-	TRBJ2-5	TGTGCCAGCACCCGCCAAGAGACCCAGTACTTC	CASTRQETQYF
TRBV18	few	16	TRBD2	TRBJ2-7	TGTGCCAGCTCACCATCACAGCTAGCGGTGGGGAACGAGCAGTACTTC	CASSPSQLAVGNEQYF
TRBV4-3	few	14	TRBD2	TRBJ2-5	TGCGCCAGCAGCCTTCGGGGACTACTGGGGACCCAGTACTTC	CASSLRGLLGTQYF
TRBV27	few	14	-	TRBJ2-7	TGTGCCAGCAGTTTTTCTCCCGGAGGTTACGAGCAGTACTTC	CASSFSPGGYEQYF
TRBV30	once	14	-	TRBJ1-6	TGTGCCTGGGGAGTGGGGCCGAGTAATTCACCCCTCCACTTT	CAWGVGPSNSPLHF
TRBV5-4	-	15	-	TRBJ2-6	TGTGCCAGCAGCTTTTCCCTTTCTGGGGCCAACGTCCTGACTTTC	CASSFSLSGANVLTF
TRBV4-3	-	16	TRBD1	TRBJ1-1	TGCGCCAGCAGCCGGGACAGGGGTCGAGGAGACACTGAAGCTTTCTTT	CASSRDRGRGDTEAFF
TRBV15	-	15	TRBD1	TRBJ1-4	TGTGCCACCAGCAGGGCTCTAGGAGGACAGGGCAAACTGTTTTTT	CATSRALGGQGKLFF
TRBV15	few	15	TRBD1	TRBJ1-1	TGTGCCACCAGCAGAGTGGCAGGGGGTGGGACTGAAGCTTTCTTT	CATSRVAGGGTEAFF
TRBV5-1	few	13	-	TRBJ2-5	TGCGCCAGCAGCCCGACAGCTCAAGAGACCCAGTACTTC	CASSPTAQETQYF
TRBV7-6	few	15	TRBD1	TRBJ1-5	TGTGCCAGCAGCTTAGCGACAGGGGGTGATCAGCCCCAGCATTTT	CASSLATGGDQPQHF
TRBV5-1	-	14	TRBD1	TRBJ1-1	TGCGCCAGCAGAGGTGGGACAGCGAACACTGAAGCTTTCTTT	CASRGGTANTEAFF
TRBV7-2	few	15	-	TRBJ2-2	TGTGCCAGCAGCCGTAGCCTAGGTGTCACCGGGGAGCTGTTTTTT	CASSRSLGVTGELFF
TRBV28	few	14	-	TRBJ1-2	TGTGCCAGCAGCACCCAGACAGTCATTTATGGCTACACCTTC	CASSTQTVIYGYTF
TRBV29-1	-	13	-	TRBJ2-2	TGCAGCGTGAGTCCTGGGGGGACCGGGGAGCTGTTTTTT	CSVSPGGTGELFF
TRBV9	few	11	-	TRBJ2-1	TGTGCCAGCAGTAAAGCGGTTGAGCAGTTCTTC	CASSKAVEQFF
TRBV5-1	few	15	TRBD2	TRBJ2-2	TGCGCCAGCAGCACCCAGAGGACTAGCCTGCGGGAGCTGTTTTTT	CASSTQRTSLRELFF
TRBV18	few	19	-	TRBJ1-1	TGTGCCAGCTCACAACTCAATCCGGGACACTCCACATCGAACACTGAAGCTTTCTTT	CASSQLNPGHSTSNTEAFF
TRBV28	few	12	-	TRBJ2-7	TGTGCCAGCAGTCTCCTATGGTACGAGCAGTACTTC	CASSLLWYEQYF
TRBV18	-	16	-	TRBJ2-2	TGTGCCAGCTCACCGTTGGCCGGGGCGAACACCGGGGAGCTGTTTTTT	CASSPLAGANTGELFF
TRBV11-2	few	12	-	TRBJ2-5	TGTGCCAGCAGCCCCACGGTGGAGACCCAGTACTTC	CASSPTVETQYF
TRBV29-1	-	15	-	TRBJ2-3	TGCAGCGCATTACCGACAGGTTTCAGTACAGATACGCAGTATTTT	CSALPTGFSTDTQYF
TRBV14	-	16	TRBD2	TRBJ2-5	TGTGCCAGCAGCCAAGCGTTCCTAGCGGGAGCGGAGACCCAGTACTTC	CASSQAFLAGAETQYF
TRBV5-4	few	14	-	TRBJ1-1	TGTGCCAGCAGCTCCCCGGGAGGCGGCGCTGAAGCTTTCTTT	CASSSPGGGAEAFF
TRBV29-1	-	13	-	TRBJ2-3	TGCAGCGTTACCCCGGGAGGCACAGATACGCAGTATTTT	CSVTPGGTDTQYF
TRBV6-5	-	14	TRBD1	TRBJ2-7	TGTGCCAGCAGCTGGACAGGGGGCTTATACGAGCAGTACTTC	CASSWTGGLYEQYF
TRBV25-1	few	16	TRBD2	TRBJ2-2	TGTGCCAGCAGTGTGGGACTAGTAGCGAACACCGGGGAGCTGTTTTTT	CASSVGLVANTGELFF
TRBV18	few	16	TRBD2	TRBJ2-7	TGTGCCAGCTCACAAGTCGCTAGCGGGACGCCCTACGAGCAGTACTTC	CASSQVASGTPYEQYF
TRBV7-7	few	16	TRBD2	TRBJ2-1	TGTGCCAGCAGCCCAGTACAGCGGGGCTCCTACAATGAGCAGTTCTTC	CASSPVQRGSYNEQFF
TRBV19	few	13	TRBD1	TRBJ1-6	TGTGCCAGCGCGGGACAGGGTAATTCACCCCTCCACTTT	CASAGQGNSPLHF
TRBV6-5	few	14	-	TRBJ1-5	TGTGCCAGCAGTTCGACCGGAGTCGGTCAGCCCCAGCATTTT	CASSSTGVGQPQHF
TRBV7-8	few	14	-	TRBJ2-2	TGTGCCAGCACAGCAGGGGCGGACACCGGGGAGCTGTTTTTT	CASTAGADTGELFF
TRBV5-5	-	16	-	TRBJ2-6	TGTGCCAGCAGCGGGCCGAACCCTCCTGGGGCCAACGTCCTGACTTTC	CASSGPNPPGANVLTF
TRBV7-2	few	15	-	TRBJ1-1	TGTGCCAGCAGAGCGCAGGGTTTCGTGGGCACTGAAGCTTTCTTT	CASRAQGFVGTEAFF
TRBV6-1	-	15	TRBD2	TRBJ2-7	TGTGCCAGCAGGTTAAAGCGGGAGGGCCCCTACGAGCAGTACTTC	CASRLKREGPYEQYF
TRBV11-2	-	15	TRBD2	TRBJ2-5	TGTGCCAGCTGTCCGACTAGCAACTTTCAAGAGACCCAGTACTTC	CASCPTSNFQETQYF
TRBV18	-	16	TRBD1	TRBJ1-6	TGTGCCAGCTCACCTGTCCCGGGACAGGTCAATTCACCCCTCCACTTT	CASSPVPGQVNSPLHF